This T cell receptor (beta chain) was documented in a study of blood T cell repertoires in COVID-19. Data came from immunoSEQ multiplex PCR; TCRdb stores just in-frame clones and leaves some out. The repertoire includes fewer than 65,000 clones, approximately 85% of them detected once, and approximately 6.9% sits in the top ten. CDR1 is SEHNR, CDR2 FQNEAQ, per germline (reference sequence). The CDR3 extends over 15 amino acids. V was clipped by 5 bases and J by 4 bases, with 17 bases between them. Material: peripheral blood. The chain has TRBV7-9 and TRBJ1-2; possible D gene TRBD1, 5 bases. The TCR sequence derives from a man in his 60s with acute or convalescent COVID-19. CDR3 residues: CASSDPFREGYGYTF. The CDR3 region has the DNA TGTGCCAGCAGCGATCCTTTCAGGGAAGGCTATGGCTACACCTTC.